A selection of T cell receptor beta chains follows, all from one sample in a study of tumor-infiltrating lymphocytes in primary liver carcinoma. TCRdb used MiXCR to reprocess the multiplex PCR reads, holding one entry per CDR3 protein. The table lists around 330,000 distinct CDR3 sequences, 65% of them singletons. The sequencing input was peripheral blood. The receptors here all came from a man aged 35-49 years with primary liver carcinoma and hepatitis B virus infection. The CDR3 runs from the conserved cysteine through the conserved F or W. The D gene is left open where the match is weak. Clone size is given for some rows only: seen once, a few or many times, or a class if the clone is expanded.

d_call	clone_size	v_call	j_call	cdr3_nt	cdr3_aa
TRBD1	many	TRBV29-1	TRBJ2-1	TGCAGCGCCGCCGGGACAGAGAAGGGCAATGAGCAGTTCTTC	CSAAGTEKGNEQFF
NA	many	TRBV4-1	TRBJ2-7	TGCGCCAGCAGCCAAGTCGGTATAGCTCCCTACGAGCAGTACTTC	CASSQVGIAPYEQYF
NA	NA	TRBV5-4	TRBJ1-2	TGTGCCAGCAGCCCCGCATCGGGACGTGCGAAATATGGATACACCTTC	CASSPASGRAKYGYTF
NA	once	TRBV10-3	TRBJ1-1	TGTGCCATCAGTGACGGGGGAACAGCGAACACTGAAGCTTTCTTT	CAISDGGTANTEAFF
TRBD1	NA	TRBV7-9	TRBJ2-4	TGTGCCAGCAGCCCCGAAGCGGGACAGGGCTCCATTCAGTACTTC	CASSPEAGQGSIQYF
NA	NA	TRBV30	TRBJ2-1	TGTGCCTGGACCTTCGTCAATGAGCAGTTCTTC	CAWTFVNEQFF
NA	NA	TRBV5-6	TRBJ1-3	TGTGCCAGCAGCTTGTCGGGTGCGGGGCTTGGAAACACCATATATTTT	CASSLSGAGLGNTIYF
NA	NA	TRBV7-8	TRBJ1-5	TGTGCCAGCAGTTCCGACAGAAATCAGCCCCGGCATTTT	CASSSDRNQPRHF
NA	few	TRBV28	TRBJ2-5	TGTGCCAGCCCCGTTTCCTCAGAGACCCAGTACTTC	CASPVSSETQYF
NA	few	TRBV6-1	TRBJ1-1	TGTGCCAGCAGGAGGACGGAGGGAAACACTGAAGCTTTCTTT	CASRRTEGNTEAFF
NA	many	TRBV4-1	TRBJ1-2	TGCGCCAGCAGCCTCCTACGGACGGGGGCTAACTATGGCTACACCTTC	CASSLLRTGANYGYTF
NA	NA	TRBV29-1	TRBJ2-3	TGCAGCGTTGAGGGCGGGGCCGGCATAACAAATACGCAGTATTTT	CSVEGGAGITNTQYF
NA	NA	TRBV5-1	TRBJ2-2	TGCGCCAGCAGCTTGCAAACATGGGGCATGGGGGAGCTGTTTTTT	CASSLQTWGMGELFF
TRBD1	many	TRBV5-4	TRBJ2-7	TGTGCCAGCAGCAAAGACAGGGGGCTATACGAGCAGTACTTC	CASSKDRGLYEQYF